This T cell receptor (beta chain) is drawn from a study of CD8 T cells in Susac syndrome. With respect to this clonotype: The antigen remains undetermined.

Regarding the study as a whole: The study's TCR sequencing and HLA analysis drew on a certain number of individuals. That number was acknowledged as relatively small.

V dropped 3 bases and J dropped 1; count of bases not matched to a gene: 2. The V gene's germline CDR1 is DFQATT and CDR2 SNEGSKA (reference sequence). This CDR3 comprises 13 residues. Bulk CD8+ and CD4+ cells came from magnetic negative isolation; CD8+ TEMRA by FACS. RNA, at about 0.45 to 1 ug, was reverse transcribed with random hexamers. TCRdb used MiXCR to reprocess the immunoSEQ multiplex PCR reads, holding one entry per CDR3 protein. The table includes hundreds of thousands of distinct CDR3 sequences, 89% detected once. The chain combines TRBV20-1 with TRBJ1-1; 7 bases map to TRBD1. This TCR was sampled from a human donor with multiple sclerosis. The specimen was CD8+ T cells from PBMCs. Written as DNA, the CDR3 is TGCAGTGCTAGGGGGACAGCGAACACTGAAGCTTTCTTT. This codes for CSARGTANTEAFF.